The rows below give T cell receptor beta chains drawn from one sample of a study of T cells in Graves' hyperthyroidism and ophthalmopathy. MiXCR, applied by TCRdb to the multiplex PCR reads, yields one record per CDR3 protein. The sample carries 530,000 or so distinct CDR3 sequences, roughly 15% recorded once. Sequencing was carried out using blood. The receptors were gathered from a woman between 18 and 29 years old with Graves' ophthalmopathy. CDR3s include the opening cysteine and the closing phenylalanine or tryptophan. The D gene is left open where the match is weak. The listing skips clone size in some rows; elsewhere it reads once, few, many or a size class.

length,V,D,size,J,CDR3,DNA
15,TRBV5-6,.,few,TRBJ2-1,CASSLGLPTYNEQFF,TGTGCCAGCAGCTTGGGACTACCGACCTACAATGAGCAGTTCTTC
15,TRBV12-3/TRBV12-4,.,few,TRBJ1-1,CASSPSTTAYTEAFF,TGTGCCAGCAGTCCGAGTACGACAGCGTACACTGAAGCTTTCTTT
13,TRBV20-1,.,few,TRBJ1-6,CSASRPDNSPLHF,TGCAGTGCTAGTAGGCCAGATAATTCACCCCTCCACTTT
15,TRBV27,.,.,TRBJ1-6,CASSRQSSNNSPLHF,TGTGCCAGCAGTCGACAGAGCTCGAATAATTCACCCCTCCACTTT
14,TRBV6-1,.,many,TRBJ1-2,CASSELSSTYGYTF,TGTGCCAGCAGTGAACTCTCATCTACCTATGGCTACACCTTC
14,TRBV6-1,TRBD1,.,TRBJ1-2,CASRPTGESYGYTF,TGTGCCAGCAGACCCACAGGGGAGAGCTATGGCTACACCTTC
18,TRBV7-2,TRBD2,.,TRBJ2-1,CASSLRSTSGYSYNEQFF,TGTGCCAGCAGCTTACGATCCACTAGCGGTTACTCCTACAATGAGCAGTTCTTC
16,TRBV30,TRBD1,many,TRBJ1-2,CAWSFPTGGNIYGYTF,TGTGCCTGGAGTTTCCCGACAGGGGGCAATATTTATGGCTACACCTTC
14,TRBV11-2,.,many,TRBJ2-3,CASLLTGLEDTQYF,TGTGCCAGCCTACTAACGGGGCTAGAGGATACGCAGTATTTT
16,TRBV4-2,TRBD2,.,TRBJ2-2,CASTRLAGLNTGELFF,TGTGCCAGCACCAGACTAGCGGGGCTTAACACCGGGGAGCTGTTTTTT
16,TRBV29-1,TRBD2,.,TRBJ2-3,CSVELPAGESTDTQYF,TGCAGCGTTGAATTACCAGCGGGGGAATCTACAGATACGCAGTATTTT
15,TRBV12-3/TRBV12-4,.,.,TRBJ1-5,CASSPGPTSNQPQHF,TGTGCCAGCAGCCCTGGACCGACCTCAAATCAGCCCCAGCATTTT